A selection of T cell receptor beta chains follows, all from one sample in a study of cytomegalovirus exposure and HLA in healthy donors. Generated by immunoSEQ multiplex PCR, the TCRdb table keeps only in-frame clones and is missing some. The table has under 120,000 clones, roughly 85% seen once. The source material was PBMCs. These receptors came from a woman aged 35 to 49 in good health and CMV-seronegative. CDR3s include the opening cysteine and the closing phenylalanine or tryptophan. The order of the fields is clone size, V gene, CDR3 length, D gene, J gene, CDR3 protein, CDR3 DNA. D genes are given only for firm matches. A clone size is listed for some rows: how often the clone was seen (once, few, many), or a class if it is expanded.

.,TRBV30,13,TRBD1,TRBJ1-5,CAWSQGGYRPQHF,TGTGCCTGGAGCCAGGGGGGTTACCGGCCCCAGCATTTT
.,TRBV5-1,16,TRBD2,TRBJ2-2,CASSPGLAGHTGELFF,TGCGCCAGCAGCCCGGGACTAGCGGGACACACCGGGGAGCTGTTTTTT
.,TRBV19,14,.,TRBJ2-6,CASLRGSGANVLTF,TGTGCCAGCCTAAGGGGGTCTGGGGCCAACGTCCTGACTTTC
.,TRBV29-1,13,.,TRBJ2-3,CSVEGASTDTQYF,TGCAGCGTTGAAGGTGCGAGCACAGATACGCAGTATTTT
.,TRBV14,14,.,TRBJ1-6,CASSQDAGNSPLHF,TGTGCCAGCAGCCAAGATGCAGGGAATTCACCCCTCCACTTT
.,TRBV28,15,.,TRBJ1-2,CASLWEGGTNYGYTF,TGTGCCAGCCTTTGGGAGGGGGGTACTAACTATGGCTACACCTTC
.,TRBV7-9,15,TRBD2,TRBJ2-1,CASSSGLVFVNEQFF,TGTGCCAGCAGTTCGGGACTAGTTTTTGTCAATGAGCAGTTCTTC
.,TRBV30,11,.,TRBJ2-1,CAWSVLYEQFF,TGTGCCTGGAGTGTACTTTATGAGCAGTTCTTC
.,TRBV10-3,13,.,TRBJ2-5,CAISDGSEETQYF,TGTGCCATCAGTGATGGGAGCGAAGAGACCCAGTACTTC
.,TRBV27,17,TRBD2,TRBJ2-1,CASRSGTSGSSYNEQFF,TGTGCCAGCAGGTCCGGGACTAGCGGGAGCTCCTACAATGAGCAGTTCTTC
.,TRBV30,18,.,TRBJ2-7,CAWSDPARFDSPSYEQYF,TGTGCCTGGAGTGACCCTGCCAGATTTGATTCACCCTCCTACGAGCAGTACTTC
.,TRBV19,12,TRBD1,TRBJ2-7,CASRDRGNEQYF,TGTGCCAGTCGGGACAGGGGGAACGAGCAGTACTTC
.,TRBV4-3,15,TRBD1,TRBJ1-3,CASSQEDRSGNTIYF,TGCGCCAGCAGCCAAGAGGACAGGTCCGGGAACACCATATATTTT
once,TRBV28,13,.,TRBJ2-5,CASRIRGQETQYF,TGTGCCAGCCGGATACGGGGGCAAGAGACCCAGTACTTC
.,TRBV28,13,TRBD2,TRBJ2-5,CASTTSGGETQYF,TGTGCCAGTACCACTAGCGGGGGGGAGACCCAGTACTTC
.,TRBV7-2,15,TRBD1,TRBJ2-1,CASSPNRGAYNEQFF,TGTGCCAGCAGCCCAAACAGGGGCGCCTACAATGAGCAGTTCTTC
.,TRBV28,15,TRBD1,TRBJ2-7,CASSPRTGNSYEQYF,TGTGCCAGCAGTCCGAGGACAGGGAACTCCTACGAGCAGTACTTC
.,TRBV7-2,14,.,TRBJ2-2,CASSSLRNTGGLFF,TGTGCCAGCAGCTCCCTACGGAACACCGGGGGGCTGTTTTTT
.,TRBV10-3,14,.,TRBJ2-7,CAISVGIYLGEQYF,TGTGCCATCAGTGTCGGGATCTACCTAGGGGAGCAGTACTTC
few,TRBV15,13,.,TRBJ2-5,CATSRERQETQYF,TGTGCCACCAGCAGAGAGCGACAAGAGACCCAGTACTTC
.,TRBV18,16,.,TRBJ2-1,CASSPPKAGRYNEQFF,TGTGCCAGCTCACCACCGAAGGCAGGGCGGTACAATGAGCAGTTCTTC
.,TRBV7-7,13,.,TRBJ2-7,CASSPGRGYEQYF,TGTGCCAGCAGCCCGGGCAGGGGCTACGAGCAGTACTTC
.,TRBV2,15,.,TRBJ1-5,CAVRTGAGSNQPQHF,TGTGCCGTTCGCACAGGAGCAGGGAGCAATCAGCCCCAGCATTTT
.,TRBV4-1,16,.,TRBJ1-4,CASSPTRGGRKEKLFF,TGCGCCAGCAGCCCTACCCGCGGGGGGCGGAAAGAAAAACTGTTTTTT
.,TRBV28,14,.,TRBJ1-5,CASSPWGGNQPQHF,TGTGCCAGCAGCCCATGGGGGGGGAATCAGCCCCAGCATTTT
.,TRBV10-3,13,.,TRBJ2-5,CATAVTSGETQYF,TGTGCCACCGCAGTGACTAGTGGCGAGACCCAGTACTTC
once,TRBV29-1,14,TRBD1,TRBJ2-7,CSARQGTGHHEQYF,TGCAGCGCTCGACAGGGTACAGGGCACCACGAGCAGTACTTC
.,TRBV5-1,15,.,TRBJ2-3,CASSYTRSSTDTQYF,TGCGCCAGCAGCTATACTCGTTCTAGCACAGATACGCAGTATTTT
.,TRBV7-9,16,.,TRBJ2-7,CASSLAWGGPSYEQYF,TGTGCCAGCAGCTTAGCCTGGGGGGGCCCATCCTACGAGCAGTACTTC
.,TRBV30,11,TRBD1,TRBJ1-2,CAVRGVYGYTF,TGTGCCGTCAGGGGGGTATATGGCTACACCTTC
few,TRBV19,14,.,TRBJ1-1,CASSISTSSAEAFF,TGTGCCAGTAGTATTAGTACGTCGAGCGCTGAAGCTTTCTTT
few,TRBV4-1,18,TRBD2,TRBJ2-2,CASSQMTSGRSNTGELFF,TGCGCCAGCAGCCAAATGACTAGCGGGAGGTCGAACACCGGGGAGCTGTTTTTT
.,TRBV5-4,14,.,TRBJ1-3,CASSLSSSGNTIYF,TGTGCCAGCAGCTTGTCGAGCTCTGGAAACACCATATATTTT
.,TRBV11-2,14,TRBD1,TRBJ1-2,CASSLLGTGFGYTF,TGTGCCAGCAGCTTACTAGGGACAGGGTTTGGCTACACCTTC
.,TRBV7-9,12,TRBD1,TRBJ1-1,CSSSLGTEEAFF,TGTTCCAGCAGCTTAGGGACAGAGGAAGCTTTCTTT
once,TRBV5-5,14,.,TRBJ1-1,CASSLGVQGAEAFF,TGTGCCAGCAGCTTAGGGGTACAGGGCGCTGAAGCTTTCTTT
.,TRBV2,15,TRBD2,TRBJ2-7,CASSERGLVAYEQYF,TGTGCCAGCAGTGAAAGGGGACTAGTTGCCTACGAGCAGTACTTC
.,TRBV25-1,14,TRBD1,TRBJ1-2,CASSAGDRGPGYTF,TGTGCCAGCAGTGCGGGGGACAGGGGCCCTGGCTACACCTTC
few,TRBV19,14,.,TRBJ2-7,CASSIQGQTYEQYF,TGTGCCAGTAGTATCCAAGGACAGACCTACGAGCAGTACTTC
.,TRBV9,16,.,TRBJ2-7,CASSHSPAGATYEQYF,TGTGCCAGCAGCCACTCCCCGGCAGGGGCTACCTACGAGCAGTACTTC
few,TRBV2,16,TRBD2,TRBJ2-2,CASSDQGGGASGELFF,TGTGCCAGCAGTGATCAGGGCGGGGGGGCGTCCGGGGAGCTGTTTTTT
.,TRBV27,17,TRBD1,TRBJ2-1,CASSLSGWDRGRNEQFF,TGTGCCAGCAGTTTATCGGGATGGGACAGGGGCAGGAATGAGCAGTTCTTC
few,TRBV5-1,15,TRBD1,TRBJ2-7,CASSFTAGGDHEQYF,TGCGCCAGCAGCTTCACGGCAGGGGGCGACCACGAGCAGTACTTC
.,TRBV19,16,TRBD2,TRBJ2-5,CASSKTSGRVRETQYF,TGTGCCAGTAGTAAAACTAGTGGGAGGGTACGAGAGACCCAGTACTTC
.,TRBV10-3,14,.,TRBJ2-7,CAISVGGNSYEQYF,TGTGCCATCAGTGTTGGGGGGAACTCCTACGAGCAGTACTTC
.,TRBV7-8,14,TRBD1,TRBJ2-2,CASGRDSNTGELFF,TGTGCCAGCGGAAGGGACAGCAACACCGGGGAGCTGTTTTTT
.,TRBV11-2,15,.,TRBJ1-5,CASSLDPTANQPQHF,TGTGCCAGCAGCTTAGATCCGACAGCAAATCAGCCCCAGCATTTT
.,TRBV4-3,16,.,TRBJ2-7,CASSQDRQALSYEQYF,TGCGCCAGCAGCCAGGACCGACAGGCGCTCTCCTACGAGCAGTACTTC
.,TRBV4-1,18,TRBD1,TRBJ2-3,CASSQEGGGTGLTDTQYF,TGCGCCAGCAGCCAAGAAGGTGGTGGGACAGGACTCACAGATACGCAGTATTTT
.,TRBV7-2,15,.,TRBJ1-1,CASSLGVGQGTEAFF,TGTGCCAGCAGCTTAGGTGTGGGGCAGGGAACTGAAGCTTTCTTT
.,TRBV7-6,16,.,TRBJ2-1,CASSLVKGGSYNEQFF,TGTGCCAGCAGCTTAGTGAAGGGCGGGTCCTACAATGAGCAGTTCTTC
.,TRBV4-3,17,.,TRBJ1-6,CASSQRTESSYNSPLHF,TGCGCCAGCAGCCAACGGACTGAGAGCTCCTATAATTCACCCCTCCACTTT
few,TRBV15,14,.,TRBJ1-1,CATSRDGDNTEAFF,TGTGCCACCAGCAGAGATGGAGACAACACTGAAGCTTTCTTT
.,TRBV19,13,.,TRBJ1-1,CASSIGSGTEAFF,TGTGCCAGTAGTATCGGGAGTGGCACTGAAGCTTTCTTT
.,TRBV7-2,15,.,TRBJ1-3,CASSFRGVSGNTIYF,TGTGCCAGCAGCTTCCGGGGGGTCTCTGGAAACACCATATATTTT
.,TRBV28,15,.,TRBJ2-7,CASSAPPGGLYEQYF,TGTGCCAGCAGTGCCCCCCCGGGGGGCCTCTACGAGCAGTACTTC
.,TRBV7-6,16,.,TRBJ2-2,CASSFHRLGNTGELFF,TGTGCCAGCAGCTTTCATCGACTTGGAAACACCGGGGAGCTGTTTTTT